This T cell receptor beta chain derives from a study of shared clonotypes between healthy human individuals. Some clones are missing from TCRdb's copy, which holds only in-frame ones; the method was immunoSEQ multiplex PCR. The data contain 2,500,000 or so clones, about nine tenths of them singletons. Trimming shortened V by 3 bases and J by 0 bases, and 10 bases separated the two germline ends. The CDR3 length is 15 residues. The germline V gene encodes CDR1 SGHRS and CDR2 YFSETQ. Whole-study results and caveats: Relative to memory subsets, naive subsets generally showed larger estimated richness.

Turning to this clone: Its antigen is currently unknown.

The J gene is TRBJ1-3, the V gene TRBV5-1; a possible D gene is TRBD1 (5 bases). This TCR was sampled from a man aged 18 to 29 in good health. Some clones in this sample may be carry-over from other donors' samples. The source material was naive CD4+ T cells from PBMCs. Subset here: CD45RA+ positively selected. CDR3 nucleotides: TGCGCCAGCAGCTCCGGGACCAACTCTGGAAACACCATATATTTT. Its protein is CASSSGTNSGNTIYF.